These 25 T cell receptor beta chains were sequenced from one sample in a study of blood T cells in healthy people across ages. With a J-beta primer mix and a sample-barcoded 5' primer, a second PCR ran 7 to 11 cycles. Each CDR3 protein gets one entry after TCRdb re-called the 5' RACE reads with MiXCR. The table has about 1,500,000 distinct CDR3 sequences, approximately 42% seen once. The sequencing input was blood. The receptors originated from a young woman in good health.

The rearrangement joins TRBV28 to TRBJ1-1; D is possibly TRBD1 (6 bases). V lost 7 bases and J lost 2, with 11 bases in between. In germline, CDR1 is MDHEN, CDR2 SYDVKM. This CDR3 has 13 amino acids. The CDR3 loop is CASTTDRNTEAFF. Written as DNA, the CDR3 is TGTGCCAGCACCACGGACAGAAACACTGAAGCTTTCTTT.

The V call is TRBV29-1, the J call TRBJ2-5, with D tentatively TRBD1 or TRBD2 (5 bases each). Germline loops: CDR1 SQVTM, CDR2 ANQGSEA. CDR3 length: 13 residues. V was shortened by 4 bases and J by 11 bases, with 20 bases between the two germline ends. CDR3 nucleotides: TGCAGCGTTGGGGGGTCAGTACGGAATGAGCAGTACTTC. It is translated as CSVGGSVRNEQYF.

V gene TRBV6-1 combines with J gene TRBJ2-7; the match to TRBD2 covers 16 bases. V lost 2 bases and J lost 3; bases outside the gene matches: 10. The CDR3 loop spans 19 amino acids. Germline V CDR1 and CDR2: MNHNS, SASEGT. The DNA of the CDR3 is TGTGCCAGCAGTGAATTAGGGACTAGCGGGGGGGCGAATTTCTACGAGCAGTACTTC. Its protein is CASSELGTSGGANFYEQYF.

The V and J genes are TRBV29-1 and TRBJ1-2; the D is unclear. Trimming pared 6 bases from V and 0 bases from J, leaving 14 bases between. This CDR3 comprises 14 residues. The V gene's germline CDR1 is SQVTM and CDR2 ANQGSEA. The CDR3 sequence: CSVQDGFANYGYTF. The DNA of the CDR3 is TGCAGCGTCCAAGACGGATTCGCTAACTATGGCTACACCTTC.

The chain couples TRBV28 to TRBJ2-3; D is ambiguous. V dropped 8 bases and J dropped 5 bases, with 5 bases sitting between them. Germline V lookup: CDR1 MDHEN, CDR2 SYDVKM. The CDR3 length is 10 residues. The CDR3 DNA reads TGTGCCAGCTTTGGAGATACGCAGTATTTT. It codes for CASFGDTQYF.

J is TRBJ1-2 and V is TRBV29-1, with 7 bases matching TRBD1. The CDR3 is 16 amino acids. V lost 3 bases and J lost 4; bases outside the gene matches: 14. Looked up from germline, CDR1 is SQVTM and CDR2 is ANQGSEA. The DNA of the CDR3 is TGCAGCGTTGACGGCTACAGGGGTCGCGCGGGCTATGGCTACACCTTC. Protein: CSVDGYRGRAGYGYTF.

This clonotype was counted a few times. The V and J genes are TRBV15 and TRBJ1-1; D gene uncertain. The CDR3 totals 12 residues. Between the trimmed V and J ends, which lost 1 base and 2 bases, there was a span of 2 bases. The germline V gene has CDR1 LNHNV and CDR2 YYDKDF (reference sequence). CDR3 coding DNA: TGTGCCACCAGCAGAGTAAACACTGAAGCTTTCTTT. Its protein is CATSRVNTEAFF. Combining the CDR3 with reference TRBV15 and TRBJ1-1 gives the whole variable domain DAMVIQNPRYQVTQFGKPVTLSCSQTLNHNVMYWYQQKSSQAPKLLFHYYDKDFNNEADTPDNFQSRRPNTSFCFLDIRSPGLGDTAMYLCATSRVNTEAFFGQGTRLTVV.

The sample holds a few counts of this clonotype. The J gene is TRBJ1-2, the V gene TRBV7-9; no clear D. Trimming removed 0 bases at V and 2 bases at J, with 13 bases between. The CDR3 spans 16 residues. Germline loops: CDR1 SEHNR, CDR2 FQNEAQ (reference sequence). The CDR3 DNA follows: TGTGCCAGCAGCTTAGCGCGGGTGGAAGTCAACTATGGCTACACCTTC. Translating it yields CASSLARVEVNYGYTF.

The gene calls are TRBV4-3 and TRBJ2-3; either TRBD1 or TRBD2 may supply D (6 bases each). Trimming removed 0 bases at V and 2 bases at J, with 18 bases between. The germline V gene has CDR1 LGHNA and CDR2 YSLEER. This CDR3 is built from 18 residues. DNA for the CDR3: TGCGCCAGCAGCCAAGATTGGGGGGCGTCGACCCCCACAGATACGCAGTATTTT. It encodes CASSQDWGASTPTDTQYF.

This CDR3 is CASSPRQGDYEETQFF. In DNA, the CDR3 is TGTGCCAGCTCACCAAGGCAGGGGGACTATGAAGAGACCCAGTTCTTC. The chain is built from TRBV18 and TRBJ2-1; D could derive from TRBD1 or TRBD2 (7 bases each). V shed 2 bases and J shed 13 bases, with 24 bases lying between them. The CDR3 extends over 16 amino acids. The germline V gene encodes CDR1 KGHSH and CDR2 LQKENI.

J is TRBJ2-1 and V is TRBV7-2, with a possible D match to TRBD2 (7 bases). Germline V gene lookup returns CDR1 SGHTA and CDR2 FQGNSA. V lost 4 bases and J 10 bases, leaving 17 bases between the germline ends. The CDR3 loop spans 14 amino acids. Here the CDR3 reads CASSSEGGEEEQFF. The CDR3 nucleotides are TGTGCCAGCAGCTCAGAGGGGGGGGAGGAGGAGCAGTTCTTC.

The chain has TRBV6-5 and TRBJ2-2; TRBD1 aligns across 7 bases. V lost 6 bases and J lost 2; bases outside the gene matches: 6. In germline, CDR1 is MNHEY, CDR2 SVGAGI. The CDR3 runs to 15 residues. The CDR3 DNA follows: TGTGCCAGCAGAACGGGACAGCGAAACACCGGGGAGCTGTTTTTT. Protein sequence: CASRTGQRNTGELFF.

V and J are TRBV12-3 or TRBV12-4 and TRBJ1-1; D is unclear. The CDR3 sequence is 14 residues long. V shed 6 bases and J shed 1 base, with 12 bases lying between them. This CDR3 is CASRPDVGNTEAFF. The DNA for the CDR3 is TGTGCCAGCAGACCGGACGTAGGGAACACTGAAGCTTTCTTT.

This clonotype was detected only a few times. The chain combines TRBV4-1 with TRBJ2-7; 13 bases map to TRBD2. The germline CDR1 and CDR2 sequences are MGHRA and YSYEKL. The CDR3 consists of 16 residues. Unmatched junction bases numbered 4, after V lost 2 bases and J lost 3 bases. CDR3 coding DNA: TGCGCCAGCAGCCAACATCGACTAGCGGGGGGCTACGAGCAGTACTTC. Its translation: CASSQHRLAGGYEQYF.

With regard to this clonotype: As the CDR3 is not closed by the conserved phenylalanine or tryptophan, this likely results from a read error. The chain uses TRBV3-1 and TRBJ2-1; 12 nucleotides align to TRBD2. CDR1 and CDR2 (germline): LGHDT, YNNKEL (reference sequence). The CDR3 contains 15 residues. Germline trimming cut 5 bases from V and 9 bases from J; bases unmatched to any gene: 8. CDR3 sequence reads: CASSKLTSGRVEQFL. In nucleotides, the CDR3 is TGTGCCAGCAGCAAACTGACTAGCGGGAGAGTTGAGCAGTTCTTG.

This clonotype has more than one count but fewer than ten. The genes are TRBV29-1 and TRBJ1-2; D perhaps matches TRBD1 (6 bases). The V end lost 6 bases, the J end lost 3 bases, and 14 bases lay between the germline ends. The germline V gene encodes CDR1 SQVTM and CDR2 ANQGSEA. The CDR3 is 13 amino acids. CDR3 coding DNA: TGCAGCGTCTTACAGGGAGGAGACTATGGCTACACCTTC. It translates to CSVLQGGDYGYTF.

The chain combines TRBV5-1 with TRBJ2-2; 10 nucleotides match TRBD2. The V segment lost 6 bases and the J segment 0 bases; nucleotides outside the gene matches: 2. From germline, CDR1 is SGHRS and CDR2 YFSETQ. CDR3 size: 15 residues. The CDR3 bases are TGCGCCAGCACCGGACTAGCGGCGAACACCGGGGAGCTGTTTTTT. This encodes CASTGLAANTGELFF.

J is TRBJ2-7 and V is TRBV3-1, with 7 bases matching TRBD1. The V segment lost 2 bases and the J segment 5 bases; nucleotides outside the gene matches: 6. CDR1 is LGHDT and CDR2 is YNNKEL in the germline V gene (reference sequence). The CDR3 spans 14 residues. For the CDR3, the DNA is TGTGCCAGCAGCCAATCAGGGGGTAGGGACGAGCAGTACTTC. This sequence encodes CASSQSGGRDEQYF.

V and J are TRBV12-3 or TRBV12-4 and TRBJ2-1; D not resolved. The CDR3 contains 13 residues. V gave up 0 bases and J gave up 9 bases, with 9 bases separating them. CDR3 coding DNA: TGTGCCAGCAGTTTAGCGGGCCCGCGTGAGCAGTTCTTC. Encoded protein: CASSLAGPREQFF.

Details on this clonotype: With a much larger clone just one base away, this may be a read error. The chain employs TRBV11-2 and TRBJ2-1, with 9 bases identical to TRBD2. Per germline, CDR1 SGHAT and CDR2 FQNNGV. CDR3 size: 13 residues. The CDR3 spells CAISLGTSPEQFF. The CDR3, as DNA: TGTGCCATCAGCTTGGGGACTAGCCCGGAGCAGTTCTTC. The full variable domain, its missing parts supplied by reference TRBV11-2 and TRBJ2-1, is EAGVAQSPRYKIIEKRQSVAFWCNPISGHATLYWYQQILGQGPKLLIQFQNNGVVDDSQLPKDRFSAERLKGVDSTLKIQPAKLEDSAVYLCAISLGTSPEQFFGPGTRLTVL.

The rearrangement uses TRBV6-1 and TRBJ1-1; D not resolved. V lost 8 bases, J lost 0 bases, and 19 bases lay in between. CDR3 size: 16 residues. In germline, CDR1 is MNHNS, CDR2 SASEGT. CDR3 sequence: CASASPLKYMNTEAFF. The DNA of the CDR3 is TGTGCCAGCGCAAGTCCGTTGAAGTACATGAACACTGAAGCTTTCTTT.

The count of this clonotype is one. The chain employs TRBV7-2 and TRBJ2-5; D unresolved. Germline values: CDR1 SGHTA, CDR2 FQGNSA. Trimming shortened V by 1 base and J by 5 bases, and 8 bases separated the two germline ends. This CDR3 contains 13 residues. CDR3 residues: CASSLVSFETQYF. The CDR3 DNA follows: TGTGCCAGCAGCTTAGTTAGCTTTGAGACCCAGTACTTC.

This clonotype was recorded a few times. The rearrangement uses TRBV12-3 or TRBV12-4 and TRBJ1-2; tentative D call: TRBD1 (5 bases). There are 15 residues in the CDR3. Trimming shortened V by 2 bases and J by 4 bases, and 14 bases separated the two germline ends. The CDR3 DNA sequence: TGTGCCAGCAGTTTAATTAGGAGGGGCGGCTATGGCTACACCTTC. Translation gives CASSLIRRGGYGYTF.

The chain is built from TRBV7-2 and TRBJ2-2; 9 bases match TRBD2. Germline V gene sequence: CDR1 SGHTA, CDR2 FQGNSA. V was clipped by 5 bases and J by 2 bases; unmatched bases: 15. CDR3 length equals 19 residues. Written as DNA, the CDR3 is TGTGCCAGCAGCCCCCCCGCAGCGGGGGGCCGAGAAAACACCGGGGAGCTGTTTTTT. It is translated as CASSPPAAGGRENTGELFF. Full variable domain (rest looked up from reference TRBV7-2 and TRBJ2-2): GAGVSQSPSNKVTEKGKDVELRCDPISGHTALYWYRQSLGQGLEFLIYFQGNSAPDKSGLPSDRFSAERTGGSVSTLTIQRTQQEDSAVYLCASSPPAAGGRENTGELFFGEGSRLTVL.

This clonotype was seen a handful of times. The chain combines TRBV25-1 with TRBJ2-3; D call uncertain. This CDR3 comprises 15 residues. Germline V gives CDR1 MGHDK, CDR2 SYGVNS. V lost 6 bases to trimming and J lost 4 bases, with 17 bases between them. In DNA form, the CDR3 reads TGTGCCAGCAGCACCTCTTCAGGCGCCGCAGATACGCAGTATTTT. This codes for CASSTSSGAADTQYF. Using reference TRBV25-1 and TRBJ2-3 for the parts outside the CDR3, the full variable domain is EADIYQTPRYLVIGTGKKITLECSQTMGHDKMYWYQQDPGMELHLIHYSYGVNSTEKGDLSSESTVSRIRTEHFPLTLESARPSHTSQYLCASSTSSGAADTQYFGPGTRLTVL.